The 17 T cell receptor beta chains presented below share a single source sample, sequenced in a study of shared clonotypes between healthy human individuals. The repertoire was sequenced with immunoSEQ multiplex PCR; TCRdb's copy has only in-frame clones and lacks some. The sample includes 190,000 or so clones, over 50% of them seen just once. Sequenced input: memory CD4+ T cells sorted from blood. Subset of the sample: CD45RA-negative fraction. These receptors were collected from a man aged 25-40 years in good health.

The rearrangement uses TRBV7-3 and TRBJ2-1; 7 bases match TRBD2. CDR3 size: 15 residues. Germline CDR1 SGHTA, CDR2 FQGTGA. Unmatched junction bases numbered 6, after V lost 3 bases and J lost 4 bases. CDR3 nucleotides: TGTGCCAGCAGCTTCAGCGGGACCTCGTACAATGAGCAGTTCTTC. Residues: CASSFSGTSYNEQFF.

The chain recombines TRBV11-2 with TRBJ1-1; D gene unclear. Trimming left V 5 bases short and J 0 bases short, with 7 bases between. Germline V gene data show CDR1 as SGHAT and CDR2 as FQNNGV. The length of the CDR3 is 13 residues. As DNA, the CDR3 is TGTGCCAGCAGCCGAGGTCTGAACACTGAAGCTTTCTTT. This sequence encodes CASSRGLNTEAFF.

Turning to this clone: This CDR3 is also generated by other DNA sequences in the sample. The chain uses TRBV30 and TRBJ2-2; D is ambiguous. V was trimmed by 0 bases and J by 7 bases, leaving 9 bases between them. This CDR3 contains 13 residues. Germline loops: CDR1 GTSNPN, CDR2 SVGIG (reference sequence). The CDR3 sequence: CAWSVLWSGELFF. The CDR3 nucleotides read TGTGCCTGGAGTGTACTGTGGAGCGGGGAGCTGTTTTTT.

This clone has a handful of counts. This chain joins TRBV5-6 and TRBJ1-1, with TRBD1 as a possible D gene (6 bases). Germline V CDR1 and CDR2: SGHDT, YYEEEE. V was pared by 3 bases and J by 4 bases, with 13 bases between. This CDR3 comprises 14 residues. The CDR3 loop reads CASSWGGGVTEAFF. CDR3 coding DNA: TGTGCCAGCAGCTGGGGTGGGGGCGTCACTGAAGCTTTCTTT. Complete variable domain (other parts from reference TRBV5-6 and TRBJ1-1): DAGVTQSPTHLIKTRGQQVTLRCSPKSGHDTVSWYQQALGQGPQFIFQYYEEEERQRGNFPDRFSGHQFPNYSSELNVNALLLGDSALYLCASSWGGGVTEAFFGQGTRLTVV.

The V call is TRBV29-1, the J call TRBJ2-3; no firm D call. The CDR3 sequence is 14 residues long. Germline V gene lookup returns CDR1 SQVTM and CDR2 ANQGSEA. V was trimmed by 5 bases and J by 8 bases, leaving 20 bases between them. Written as DNA, the CDR3 is TGCAGCGTTAGGGAAGCCCCCCACACGGGTACGCAGTATTTT. It specifies CSVREAPHTGTQYF.

This sequence joins TRBV27 and TRBJ2-7, with D possibly being TRBD1 or TRBD2 (5 bases each). This CDR3 is 16 amino acids long. V was shortened by 7 bases and J by 4 bases, with 23 bases between the two germline ends. Per the germline V gene, CDR1 is MNHEY and CDR2 is SMNVEV (reference sequence). The CDR3 DNA reads as TGTGCCAGCAAACCGGACGGGGCCCTCCTGTTATACGAGCAGTACTTC. Translation: CASKPDGALLLYEQYF.

The chain joins TRBV5-1 to TRBJ2-5; the D gene is possibly TRBD1 (5 bases). There are 13 residues in the CDR3. The germline V gene encodes CDR1 SGHRS and CDR2 YFSETQ. Trimming took off 0 bases at V and 9 bases at J, with 12 bases between the two ends. CDR3 amino acids: CASSLEGLMAQYF. The DNA of the CDR3 is TGCGCCAGCAGCTTGGAGGGGTTGATGGCCCAGTACTTC. The complete variable domain, with remaining parts taken from reference TRBV5-1 and TRBJ2-5, reads KAGVTQTPRYLIKTRGQQVTLSCSPISGHRSVSWYQQTPGQGLQFLFEYFSETQRNKGNFPGRFSGRQFSNSRSEMNVSTLELGDSALYLCASSLEGLMAQYFGPGTRLLVL.

This clone came up a few times. The chain uses TRBV9 and TRBJ2-1; possibly TRBD1 for D (5 bases). This CDR3 spans 16 amino acids. The V gene lost 1 base and the J gene lost 7 bases, with 18 bases spanning the gap. CDR1 is SGDLS and CDR2 is YYNGEE in the germline V gene. CDR3 coding DNA: TGTGCCAGCAGCGTATGGGGAAGGGGTCTGGCGAATGAGCAGTTCTTC. Its translation is CASSVWGRGLANEQFF.

V gene TRBV5-4 combines with J gene TRBJ1-1; the D gene is possibly TRBD1 (5 bases). Per the germline V gene, CDR1 is SGHNT and CDR2 is YYREEE (reference sequence). Trimming left V 0 bases short and J 4 bases short, with 13 bases between. The CDR3 extends over 15 amino acids. CDR3 nucleotide sequence: TGTGCCAGCAGCTTGGGCGGGGCGTCGTTCACTGAAGCTTTCTTT. Protein: CASSLGGASFTEAFF.

This rearrangement joins TRBV5-1 to TRBJ2-3; TRBD2 matches 11 bases. Losses at the gene ends were 4 bases for V and 2 bases for J; bases not matched to a gene: 9. This CDR3 has 17 amino acids. The germline V gene encodes CDR1 SGHRS and CDR2 YFSETQ. This chain's CDR3 is CASSPSGLAAPTDTQYF. The DNA of the CDR3 is TGCGCCAGCAGCCCCTCGGGACTAGCGGCTCCCACAGATACGCAGTATTTT.

In regard to this clone: This CDR3 is also generated by other DNA sequences in the sample. V gene TRBV11-2 combines with J gene TRBJ2-2; TRBD1 is a possible D gene (6 bases). The V and J ends lost 3 bases and 6 bases respectively, with 11 bases between them. Germline-derived CDR1 and CDR2 are SGHAT and FQNNGV. The CDR3 runs 14 residues. In DNA, the CDR3 is TGTGCCAGCAGCTTGTCAGGGGCGGCCGGGGAGCTGTTTTTT. The encoded protein is CASSLSGAAGELFF. Full variable domain (remainder filled in from reference TRBV11-2 and TRBJ2-2): EAGVAQSPRYKIIEKRQSVAFWCNPISGHATLYWYQQILGQGPKLLIQFQNNGVVDDSQLPKDRFSAERLKGVDSTLKIQPAKLEDSAVYLCASSLSGAAGELFFGEGSRLTVL.

This clone was observed a few times. The chain joins TRBV19 to TRBJ2-1, with TRBD2 matching 10 bases. The CDR3 spans 17 residues. The V gene end was trimmed by 4 bases and the J gene end by 2 bases; junction bases not matched to a gene: 8. Germline assignment: CDR1 LNHDA and CDR2 SQIVND (reference sequence). This CDR3 reads CASSSQATSGPYNEQFF. Here the CDR3 DNA reads TGTGCCAGTAGTAGTCAGGCGACTAGCGGGCCCTACAATGAGCAGTTCTTC.

This chain joins TRBV6-4 and TRBJ2-7; 11 bases map to TRBD2. Unmatched junction bases numbered 3, after V lost 5 bases and J lost 6 bases. This CDR3 has 13 amino acids. Germline CDR1 and CDR2: MRHNA and SNTAGT. CDR3 sequence (DNA): TGTGCCAGCAGTTACCTAGCGGGAGGCGAGCAGTACTTC. It is translated as CASSYLAGGEQYF.

This CDR3 reads CAARGRLKSYEQYF. The DNA of the CDR3 is TGTGCCGCCCGAGGGCGGTTGAAGTCCTACGAGCAGTACTTC. The chain carries TRBV28 and TRBJ2-7; D might be TRBD2 (5 bases). The CDR3 extends over 14 amino acids. CDR1 and CDR2 from the germline V gene are MDHEN and SYDVKM. V lost 11 bases, J lost 1 base, and 18 bases lay in between.

The chain links TRBV28 to TRBJ1-5, with D uncertain. Trimming cost V 10 bases and J 0 bases, with 16 bases left between them. The CDR3 length is 15 residues. The germline gives CDR1 MDHEN, CDR2 SYDVKM. The DNA for the CDR3 is TGTGCCACCAAGCGGGGTCCTTATAGCAATCAGCCCCAGCATTTT. Protein product: CATKRGPYSNQPQHF.

The rearrangement links TRBV7-3 to TRBJ1-1, with D maybe TRBD1 (5 bases). Germline lookup yields CDR1 SGHTA and CDR2 FQGTGA. The CDR3 is 11 amino acids. Trimming shortened V by 6 bases and J by 10 bases, and 12 bases separated the two germline ends. The CDR3 DNA follows: TGTGCCAGCAGTCAGGGTGATTCAGCTTTCTTT. Encoded protein: CASSQGDSAFF.

This clone has only one observation. The V call is TRBV28, the J call TRBJ1-4; TRBD1 aligns across 8 bases. Germline loops: CDR1 MDHEN, CDR2 SYDVKM. V lost 4 bases, J lost 8 bases, and 6 bases stayed unmatched. This CDR3 has 14 residues. The CDR3 spells CASSSRGRGEKLFF. CDR3 DNA: TGTGCCAGCAGTTCCAGGGGGCGAGGGGAAAAACTGTTTTTT.